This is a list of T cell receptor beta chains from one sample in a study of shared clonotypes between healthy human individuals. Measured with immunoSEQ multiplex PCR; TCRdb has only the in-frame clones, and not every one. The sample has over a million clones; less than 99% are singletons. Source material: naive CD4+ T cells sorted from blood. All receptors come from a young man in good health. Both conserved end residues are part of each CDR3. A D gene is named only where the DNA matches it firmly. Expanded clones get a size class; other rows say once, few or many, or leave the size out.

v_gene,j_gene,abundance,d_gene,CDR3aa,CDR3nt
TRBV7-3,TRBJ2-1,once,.,CASSSSSYNEQFF,TGTGCCAGCAGCTCTAGCTCCTACAATGAGCAGTTCTTC
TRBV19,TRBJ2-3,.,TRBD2,CASSPRGSRSTDTQYF,TGTGCCAGTAGTCCCCGCGGGAGTCGAAGCACAGATACGCAGTATTTT
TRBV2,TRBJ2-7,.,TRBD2,CASRDASGRGYEQYF,TGTGCCAGCAGGGACGCTAGCGGGAGAGGTTACGAGCAGTACTTC
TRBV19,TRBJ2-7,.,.,CASSRATGVGGYEQYF,TGTGCCAGTAGTAGAGCGACGGGGGTGGGAGGCTACGAGCAGTACTTC
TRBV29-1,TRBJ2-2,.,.,CSVSKGPTGELFF,TGCAGCGTCTCAAAGGGACCTACCGGGGAGCTGTTTTTT
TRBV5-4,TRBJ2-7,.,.,CASSLMRSSYEQYF,TGTGCCAGCAGCTTGATGAGGAGCTCCTACGAGCAGTACTTC
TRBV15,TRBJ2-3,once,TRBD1,CATTRTGAQDTQYF,TGTGCCACCACCAGGACAGGGGCACAAGATACGCAGTATTTT
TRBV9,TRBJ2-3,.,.,CASSAGDTQYF,TGTGCCAGCAGCGCAGGGGATACGCAGTATTTT
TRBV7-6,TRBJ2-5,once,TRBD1,CASSSGTGIQETQYF,TGTGCCAGCAGCTCCGGGACAGGGATACAAGAGACCCAGTACTTC
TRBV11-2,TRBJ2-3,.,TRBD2,CASSLRLAGAPDTQYF,TGTGCCAGCAGCTTGAGACTAGCGGGAGCCCCAGATACGCAGTATTTT
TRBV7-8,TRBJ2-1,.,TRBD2,CASSLTASGRGWSSYNEQFF,TGTGCCAGCAGCTTAACGGCTAGCGGGAGGGGATGGAGCTCCTACAATGAGCAGTTCTTC
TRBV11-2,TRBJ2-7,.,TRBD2,CASSFREASEAYEQYF,TGTGCCAGCAGCTTCCGGGAGGCTAGCGAGGCCTACGAGCAGTACTTC
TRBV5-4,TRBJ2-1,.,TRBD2,CASSPVGLADEQFF,TGTGCCAGCAGCCCGGTGGGACTAGCCGATGAGCAGTTCTTC
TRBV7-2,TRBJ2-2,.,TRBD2,CASSGPHSGSIPGELFF,TGTGCCAGCAGCGGACCGCATAGCGGGAGTATTCCCGGGGAGCTGTTTTTT
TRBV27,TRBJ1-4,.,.,CASSLGGAFEKLFF,TGTGCCAGCAGCTTGGGGGGGGCTTTCGAAAAACTGTTTTTT
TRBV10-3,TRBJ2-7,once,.,CAIGADAHEQYF,TGTGCCATCGGAGCGGACGCCCACGAGCAGTACTTC
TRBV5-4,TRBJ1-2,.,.,CASSLEGTGYTF,TGTGCCAGCAGTTTGGAGGGGACGGGCTACACCTTC
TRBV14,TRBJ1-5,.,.,CASSLRRTYSNQPQHF,TGTGCCAGCAGCCTAAGACGGACCTATAGCAATCAGCCCCAGCATTTT
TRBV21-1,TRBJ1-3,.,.,CASTTGAGDRGNTIYF,TGTGCCAGCACTACGGGTGCGGGTGACCGAGGAAACACCATATATTTT
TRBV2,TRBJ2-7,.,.,CASISQGWQSYEQYF,TGTGCCAGCATTTCCCAGGGCTGGCAGTCCTACGAGCAGTACTTC
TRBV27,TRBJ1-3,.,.,CASSLSGVLARTIYF,TGTGCCAGCAGTTTATCGGGAGTTTTAGCTCGCACCATATATTTT
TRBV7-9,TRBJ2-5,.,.,CASSLGQGIETQYF,TGTGCCAGCAGCTTAGGGCAGGGTATAGAGACCCAGTACTTC
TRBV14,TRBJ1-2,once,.,CASSHSVRVNGYTF,TGTGCCAGCAGCCATTCTGTCAGGGTTAATGGCTACACCTTC
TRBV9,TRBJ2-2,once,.,CASSLGGGELFF,TGTGCCAGCAGCCTAGGGGGCGGGGAGCTGTTTTTT
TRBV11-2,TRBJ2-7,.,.,CASKSGVYNEQYF,TGTGCCAGCAAATCGGGGGTTTATAACGAGCAGTACTTC
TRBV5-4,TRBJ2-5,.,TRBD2,CASSLSSGSYQETQYF,TGTGCCAGCAGCTTGTCTAGCGGGAGTTATCAAGAGACCCAGTACTTC
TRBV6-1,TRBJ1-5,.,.,CASSEGQGGNQPQHF,TGTGCCAGCAGTGAAGGGCAGGGAGGCAATCAGCCCCAGCATTTT
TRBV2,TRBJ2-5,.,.,CASSQDSGLQETQYF,TGTGCCAGCAGTCAAGACAGTGGGCTCCAAGAGACCCAGTACTTC